This entry is about one TCR beta chain. The antigen remains unidentified. Profiling relied on immunoSEQ multiplex PCR, and the TCRdb table lists in-frame clones only, not all of them. The sample lists 150,000 or so clones, approximately 90% seen once, with 5.1% in the top ten. This entry belongs to a study of T cell responses to AZD1222 COVID-19 vaccine. The study's findings and limits: Just five or six AZD1222 recipients tested seropositive at baseline. Repertoire samples came only from after the peak T cell response. Dominant at 160-218 and 743-854, vaccine-associated CD4 TCRs also spanned spike.

In germline, CDR1 is KGHSH, CDR2 LQKENI. CDR3 length: 14 amino acids. Between the trimmed V and J ends, which lost 1 base and 8 bases, there was a span of 14 bases. V and J are TRBV18 and TRBJ1-1; possibly TRBD1 for D (5 bases). Sequences were derived from peripheral blood, sampled on day 0 of AZD1222 vaccination. This TCR was recovered from an adult in good health. In DNA form, the CDR3 reads TGTGCCAGCTCACCACAGCATGGCACAGGAGAAGCTTTCTTT. This sequence encodes CASSPQHGTGEAFF.